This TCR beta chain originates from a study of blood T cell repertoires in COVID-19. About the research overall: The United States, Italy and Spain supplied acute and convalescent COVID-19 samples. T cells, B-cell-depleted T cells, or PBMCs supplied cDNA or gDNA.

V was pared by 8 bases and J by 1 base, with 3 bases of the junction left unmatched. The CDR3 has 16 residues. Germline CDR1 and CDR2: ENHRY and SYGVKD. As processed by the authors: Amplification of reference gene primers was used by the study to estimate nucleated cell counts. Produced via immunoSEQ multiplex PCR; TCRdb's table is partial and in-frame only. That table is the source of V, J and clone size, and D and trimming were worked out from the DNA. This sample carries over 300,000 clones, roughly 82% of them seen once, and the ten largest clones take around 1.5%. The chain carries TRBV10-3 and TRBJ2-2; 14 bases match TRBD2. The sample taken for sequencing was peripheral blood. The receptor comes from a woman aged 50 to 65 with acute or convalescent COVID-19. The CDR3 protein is CAILGTSGRNTGELFF. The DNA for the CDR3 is TGTGCCATCCTCGGGACTAGCGGGAGGAACACCGGGGAGCTGTTTTTT.